The T cell receptor (beta chain) under discussion was sequenced for a study of blood T cell repertoires in COVID-19. Looking at the study overall: Acute and convalescent COVID-19 specimens originated in the United States, Italy and Spain. Nucleic acid was either cDNA or gDNA, and it came from T cells, B-cell-depleted T cells, or PBMCs.

Deletions cut 4 bases from V and 7 bases from J, with 14 bases between. CDR3 length: 14 amino acids. From germline, CDR1 is KGHSH and CDR2 LQKENI. Authors' processing steps: How many nucleated cells were present was estimated from reference gene primer amplification. Clones were read by immunoSEQ multiplex PCR, and TCRdb kept only the in-frame ones, dropping some. V and J calls and clone size come straight from that table; D and trimming were deduced from the DNA. Of about 130,000 clones in the sample, 85% were seen once. This clonotype originated in a woman older than 75 with acute or convalescent COVID-19. The sequenced material came from peripheral blood. V and J are TRBV18 and TRBJ1-5; TRBD1 might be the D (5 bases). CDR3 residues: CASSLQGFYQPQHF. Here the CDR3 DNA reads TGTGCCAGCTCACTCCAGGGTTTTTACCAGCCCCAGCATTTT.